These T cell receptor beta chains were read from a single sample in a study of shared clonotypes between healthy human individuals. Produced via immunoSEQ multiplex PCR; TCRdb's table is partial and in-frame only. The table shows approximately 640,000 clones, with around 72% occurring only once. The sample was memory CD4+ T cells sorted from blood. These receptor sequences come from a woman aged 25-40 years in good health. The CDR3 runs from the conserved cysteine through the conserved F or W. D genes are given only for firm matches. A row's size may be missing; if present it is once, few, many or a size class.

clone_size j_call d_call v_call cdr3_nt cdr3_aa
. TRBJ2-6 TRBD1 TRBV19 TGTGCCAGTAGTATTCGGGACAGGGTTTTCGCTGGAGGGGCCAACGTCCTGACTTTC CASSIRDRVFAGGANVLTF
. TRBJ2-5 . TRBV27 TGTGCCAGCAGTAAGGGAAAACATGAGACCCAGTACTTC CASSKGKHETQYF
. TRBJ2-2 TRBD2 TRBV2 TGTGCCAGCGGCGCCGGTAGCGGGAGGGCCTCAGGGGAGCTGTTTTTT CASGAGSGRASGELFF
. TRBJ1-1 . TRBV25-1 TGTGCCAGCAGTGAATATAAGGGGGTCGAGAAAGAAGCTTTCTTT CASSEYKGVEKEAFF
. TRBJ2-7 . TRBV4-1 TGCGCCAGCAGCCAAGGCCCCTACGAGCAGTACTTC CASSQGPYEQYF
. TRBJ2-3 TRBD2 TRBV15 TGTGCCACCAGCAGAGCGGGAGGGGGGCCAGATACGCAGTATTTT CATSRAGGGPDTQYF
. TRBJ1-1 . TRBV4-1 TGCGCCAGCAGCCAACTGTCCTCTGGGTTCGGTGAAGCTTTCTTT CASSQLSSGFGEAFF
. TRBJ1-1 . TRBV7-3 TGTGCCAGCAGCTTAGTGCACAGCGGGTCGAAGGGTGAAGCTTTCTTT CASSLVHSGSKGEAFF
. TRBJ2-5 . TRBV2 TGTGCCAGCAGTGAGAACCTAGCAAGAGGGCAAGAGACCCAGTACTTC CASSENLARGQETQYF
. TRBJ2-7 . TRBV28 TGTGCCAGCTGCCGGTGGAAGCCAACCTACGAGCAGTACTTC CASCRWKPTYEQYF
. TRBJ1-3 . TRBV19 TGTGCCAGTAGTACCCCCGGAAGGACCTCTGGAAACACCATATATTTT CASSTPGRTSGNTIYF
many TRBJ1-4 . TRBV7-9 TGTGCCAGCAGCCGGGGTTCAACTAATGAAAAACTGTTTTTT CASSRGSTNEKLFF
. TRBJ2-1 . TRBV5-1 TGCGCCAGCAGCCGGGACTCCGCCTCCTACAATGAGCAGTTCTTC CASSRDSASYNEQFF
. TRBJ2-5 . TRBV10-3 TGTGCCATCAGGGTGGGGGGCTCAGAGACCCAGTACTTC CAIRVGGSETQYF
once TRBJ2-2 . TRBV5-4 TGTGCCAGCAGCCTCGCGGGGCCAGTGAACACCGGGGAGCTGTTTTTT CASSLAGPVNTGELFF
. TRBJ2-3 TRBD2 TRBV18 TGTGCCAGCTCACCATGGCGGGAGGGCACAGATACGCAGTATTTT CASSPWREGTDTQYF
once TRBJ1-2 . TRBV7-2 TGTGCCAGCAGCTTCCGGACTGTAACGAGAAATGGCTACACCTTC CASSFRTVTRNGYTF
. TRBJ1-1 . TRBV7-3 TGTGCCAGCAGCCGAGGCGTGGGGATGAACACTGAAGCTTTCTTT CASSRGVGMNTEAFF
. TRBJ2-3 . TRBV4-2 TGTGCCAGCAGCCCCGATTTTGGCACAGATACGCAGTATTTT CASSPDFGTDTQYF
few TRBJ1-5 . TRBV2 TGTGCCAGCAGCCGAAGGGGAGGGTTTGGTCAGCCCCAGCATTTT CASSRRGGFGQPQHF
once TRBJ1-5 . TRBV28 TGTGCCAGCAGCCCCAGAAGGTATAGCAATCAGCCCCAGCATTTT CASSPRRYSNQPQHF
. TRBJ1-2 . TRBV6-5 TGTGCCAGCAGTGGACAGTTCTATGGCTACACCTTC CASSGQFYGYTF
. TRBJ1-1 TRBD1 TRBV19 TGTGCCAGTAGTAAAAGACAGGGGGCCGAGACTGAAGCTTTCTTT CASSKRQGAETEAFF
. TRBJ1-2 . TRBV7-9 TGTGCCAGCAGCCACGACTCCAATAGGGGCTACACCTTC CASSHDSNRGYTF
. TRBJ1-5 . TRBV27 TGTGCCAGCAGACCCGCGGGCAGTGCGCGACAGCCCCAGCATTTT CASRPAGSARQPQHF
. TRBJ1-5 TRBD1 TRBV18 TGTGCCAGCTCACCACGACAGGGTAGCCAGCCCCAGCATTTT CASSPRQGSQPQHF
. TRBJ1-5 . TRBV7-2 TGTGCCAGCAGCGGAGAGGGCTATCAGCCCCAGCATTTT CASSGEGYQPQHF
once TRBJ2-7 . TRBV6-6 TGTGCCAGCAGGGCTGGAGAGGAGCAGTACTTC CASRAGEEQYF